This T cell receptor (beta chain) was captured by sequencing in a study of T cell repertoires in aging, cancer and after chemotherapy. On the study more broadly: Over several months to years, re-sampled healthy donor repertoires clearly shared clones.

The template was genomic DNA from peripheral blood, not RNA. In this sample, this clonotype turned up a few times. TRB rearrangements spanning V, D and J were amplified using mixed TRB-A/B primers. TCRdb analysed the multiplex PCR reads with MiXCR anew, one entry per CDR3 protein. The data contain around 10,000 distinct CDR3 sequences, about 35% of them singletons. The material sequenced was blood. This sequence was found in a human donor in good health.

For the CDR3, the DNA is TGTGCCAGCAGTTTACATGCCTCAGGGGGCGTTTACGAGCAGTACTTC. This translates into CASSLHASGGVYEQYF. The chain has TRBV12-3 or TRBV12-4 and TRBJ2-7; 8 bases line up with TRBD1. The V gene end was trimmed by 2 bases and the J gene end by 4 bases; junction bases not matched to a gene: 10. This CDR3 has 16 residues.